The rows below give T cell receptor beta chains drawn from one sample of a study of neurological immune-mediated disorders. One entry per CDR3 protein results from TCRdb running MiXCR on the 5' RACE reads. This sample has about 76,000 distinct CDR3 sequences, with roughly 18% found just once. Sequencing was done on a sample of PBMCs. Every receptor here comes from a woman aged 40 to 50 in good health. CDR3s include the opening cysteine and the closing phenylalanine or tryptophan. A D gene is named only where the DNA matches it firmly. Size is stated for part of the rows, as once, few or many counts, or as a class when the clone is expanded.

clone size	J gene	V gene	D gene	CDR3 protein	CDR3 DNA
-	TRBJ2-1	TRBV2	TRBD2	CASSESGVDNEQFF	TGTGCCAGCAGTGAAAGCGGGGTCGACAATGAGCAGTTCTTC
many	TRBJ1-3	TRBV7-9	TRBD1	CASSSPGQGMGASGNTIYF	TGTGCCAGCAGCTCCCCGGGACAGGGGATGGGAGCCTCTGGAAACACCATATATTTT
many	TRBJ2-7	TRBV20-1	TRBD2	CSASGRGAYEQYF	TGCAGTGCTAGTGGGCGGGGGGCCTACGAGCAGTACTTC
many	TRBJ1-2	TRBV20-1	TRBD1	CSETQQGAGYGYTF	TGCAGCGAAACTCAGCAGGGGGCAGGGTATGGCTACACCTTC
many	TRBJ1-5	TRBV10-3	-	CAISGDSNQPQHF	TGTGCCATCAGTGGGGACAGCAATCAGCCCCAGCATTTT
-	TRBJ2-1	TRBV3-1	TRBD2	CASSSAGDSYNEQFF	TGTGCCAGCAGCTCCGCGGGGGACTCCTACAATGAGCAGTTCTTC
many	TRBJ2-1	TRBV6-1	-	CASSVLGVVSYNEQFF	TGTGCCAGCAGTGTACTAGGGGTAGTCTCCTACAATGAGCAGTTCTTC
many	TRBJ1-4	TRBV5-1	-	CASSLEYRKENEKLFF	TGCGCCAGCAGCTTGGAGTACCGGAAGGAGAATGAAAAACTGTTTTTT
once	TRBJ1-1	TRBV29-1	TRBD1	CSVGADRGLDTEAFF	TGCAGCGTGGGGGCGGACAGGGGGCTTGACACTGAAGCTTTCTTT
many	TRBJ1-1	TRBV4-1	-	CASSLAGGGAEAFF	TGCGCCAGCAGCCTAGCCGGGGGGGGGGCTGAAGCTTTCTTT
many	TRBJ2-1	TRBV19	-	CASSIRDYYNERFF	TGTGCCAGTAGTATTCGTGACTACTACAATGAGCGGTTCTTC
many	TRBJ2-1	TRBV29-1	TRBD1	CSLQGANEQFF	TGCAGCCTACAGGGGGCAAATGAGCAGTTCTTC
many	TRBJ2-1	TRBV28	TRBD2	CASTPGGGGASYNEQFF	TGTGCCAGCACTCCCGGGGGCGGGGGGGCCTCCTACAATGAGCAGTTCTTC
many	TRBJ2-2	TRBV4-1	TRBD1	CASRSWDRTGELFF	TGCGCCAGCAGGAGCTGGGACAGAACCGGGGAGCTGTTTTTT
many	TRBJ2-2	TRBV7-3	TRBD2	CASSQRKERGGVGELFF	TGTGCCAGCAGCCAAAGGAAAGAGCGGGGGGGTGTCGGGGAGCTGTTTTTT
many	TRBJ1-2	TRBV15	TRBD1	CATSTDRDGYTF	TGTGCCACCAGCACGGACAGGGATGGCTACACCTTC
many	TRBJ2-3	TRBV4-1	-	CASSQRTATDTQYF	TGCGCCAGCAGCCAACGGACAGCCACAGATACGCAGTATTTT
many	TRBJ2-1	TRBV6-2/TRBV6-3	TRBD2	CASSYLGLLRGAGGEQFF	TGTGCCAGCAGTTATTTGGGGCTCCTGCGGGGGGCCGGAGGTGAGCAGTTCTTC
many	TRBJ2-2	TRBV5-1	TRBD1	CASSRRTGEINTGELFF	TGCGCCAGCAGCCGACGGACAGGGGAGATCAACACCGGGGAGCTGTTTTTT
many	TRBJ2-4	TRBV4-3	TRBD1	CASSNTGGASNIQYF	TGCGCCAGCAGCAATACAGGGGGCGCGAGTAACATTCAGTACTTC
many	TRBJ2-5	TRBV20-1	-	CSARDGGGANQETQYF	TGCAGTGCTAGAGATGGGGGGGGGGCCAACCAAGAGACCCAGTACTTC
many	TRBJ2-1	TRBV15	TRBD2	CATSGGGGEQFF	TGTGCCACCAGCGGGGGGGGGGGTGAGCAGTTCTTC
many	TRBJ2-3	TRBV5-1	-	CASSLTGISTDTQYF	TGCGCCAGCAGCTTAACGGGGATAAGCACAGATACGCAGTATTTT
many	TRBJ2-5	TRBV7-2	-	CASSLASDAPETQYF	TGTGCCAGCAGCTTAGCGTCTGACGCGCCAGAGACCCAGTACTTC
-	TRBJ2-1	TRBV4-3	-	CASSQDWTGDYEQFF	TGCGCCAGCAGCCAAGATTGGACCGGGGACTATGAGCAGTTCTTC
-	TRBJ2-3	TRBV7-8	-	CASSPLQGVDTQYF	TGTGCCAGCAGCCCCTTACAAGGCGTAGATACGCAGTATTTT
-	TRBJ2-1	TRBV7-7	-	CASSLDGKYNEQFF	TGTGCTAGCAGCTTAGACGGCAAATACAATGAGCAGTTCTTC
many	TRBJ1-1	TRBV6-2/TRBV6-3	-	CASNISAGQGLTMNTEAFF	TGTGCCAGCAATATCTCCGCGGGGCAGGGGCTGACCATGAACACTGAAGCTTTCTTT
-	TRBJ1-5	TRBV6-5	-	CASSPAFEGNNQPQHF	TGTGCCAGCAGTCCGGCCTTCGAGGGAAATAATCAGCCCCAGCATTTT
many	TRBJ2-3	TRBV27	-	CASGWTGLTDTQYF	TGTGCCAGCGGATGGACGGGTCTCACAGATACGCAGTATTTT
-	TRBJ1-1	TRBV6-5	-	CASRAPGRSSNTEAFF	TGTGCCAGCAGGGCGCCTGGACGGAGTTCGAACACTGAAGCTTTCTTT
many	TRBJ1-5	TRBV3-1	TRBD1	CASSQRQGGNQPQHF	TGTGCCAGCAGCCAAAGACAGGGTGGAAATCAGCCCCAGCATTTT
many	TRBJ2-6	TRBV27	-	CASSLSRPGANVLTF	TGTGCCAGCAGTTTGAGTCGGCCTGGGGCCAACGTCCTGACTTTC
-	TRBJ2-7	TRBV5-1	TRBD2	CASSTGTSIGDEQYF	TGCGCCAGCAGCACGGGGACTAGTATCGGCGACGAGCAGTACTTC
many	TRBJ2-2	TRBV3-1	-	CASSLARQANTGELFF	TGTGCCAGCAGCCTTGCGCGACAGGCGAACACCGGGGAGCTGTTTTTT
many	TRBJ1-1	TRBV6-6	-	CASSYFEGANTEAFF	TGTGCCAGCAGTTATTTTGAAGGAGCGAACACTGAAGCTTTCTTT
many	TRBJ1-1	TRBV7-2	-	CASSLAGGENTEAFF	TGTGCCAGCAGCTTAGCGGGGGGTGAAAACACTGAAGCTTTCTTT
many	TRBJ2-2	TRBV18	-	CASSLEAQTNTGELFF	TGTGCCAGCTCTCTGGAAGCACAGACGAACACCGGGGAGCTGTTTTTT
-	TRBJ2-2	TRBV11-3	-	CASSLVSGTGELFF	TGTGCCAGCAGCTTAGTAAGCGGCACCGGGGAGCTGTTTTTT
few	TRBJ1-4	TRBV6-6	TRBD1	CASRLPGQGNEKLFF	TGTGCCAGCAGACTGCCGGGACAGGGTAATGAAAAACTGTTTTTT
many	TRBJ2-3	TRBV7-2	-	CASSLDGLWTDTQYF	TGTGCCAGCAGCTTAGACGGGCTATGGACAGATACGCAGTATTTT